Following are 27 T cell receptor beta chains from one sample sequenced in a study of patients and donors after allogeneic stem cell transplantation. TCRdb re-called the RT-PCR reads through MiXCR, storing one row per CDR3 protein. The sample carries about 57,000 distinct CDR3 sequences, 13% recorded once. The sample taken for sequencing was blood, either unsorted or a sorted T cell fraction (not recorded which). The receptors were gathered from a human donor who was either an allogeneic HSCT recipient or a stem cell or donor lymphocyte infusion donor (not recorded which). It is not recorded whose cells these are; they may come from a transplant donor.

This clonotype has a count of ten or more. The chain uses TRBV3-1 and TRBJ2-1; the D gene is possibly TRBD2 (5 bases). Trimming shortened V by 0 bases and J by 0 bases, and 12 bases separated the two germline ends. In germline, CDR1 is LGHDT, CDR2 YNNKEL (reference sequence). The CDR3 loop spans 17 amino acids. CDR3 nucleotides: TGTGCCAGCAGCCAAGAATGGCGGGCCTACTCCTACAATGAGCAGTTCTTC. It is translated as CASSQEWRAYSYNEQFF.

The table lists this clonotype with many counts. The chain has TRBV7-8 and TRBJ1-4; D unclear. V was clipped by 5 bases and J by 7 bases, with 14 bases between them. CDR1 and CDR2 (germline): SGHVS, FQNEAQ. This CDR3 comprises 14 residues. CDR3 protein: CASSQQRFLEKLFF. In DNA, the CDR3 is TGTGCCAGCAGCCAACAAAGGTTTCTTGAAAAACTGTTTTTT. The variable domain in full, with the rest retrieved from reference TRBV7-8 and TRBJ1-4, is GAGVSQSPRYKVAKRGQDVALRCDPISGHVSLFWYQQALGQGPEFLTYFQNEAQLDKSGLPSDRFFAERPEGSVSTLKIQRTQQEDSAVYLCASSQQRFLEKLFFGSGTQLSVL.

The chain carries TRBV20-1 and TRBJ2-7, with 8 bases lining up with TRBD2. Germline V gene lookup returns CDR1 DFQATT and CDR2 SNEGSKA (reference sequence). Losses at the gene ends were 6 bases for V and 5 bases for J; bases not matched to a gene: 9. The CDR3 runs 13 residues. The CDR3 nucleotides read TGCAGTGCAGCCGGGACTAGAGTTCACGAGCAGTACTTC. Translated, it gives CSAAGTRVHEQYF.

The chain combines TRBV27 with TRBJ2-3; D might be TRBD1 (5 bases). V was clipped by 2 bases and J by 1 base, with 10 bases between them. Germline V lookup: CDR1 MNHEY, CDR2 SMNVEV (reference sequence). CDR3 length: 15 residues. DNA for the CDR3: TGTGCCAGCAGTTTAAAGGGGCTGGGCACAGATACGCAGTATTTT. Amino acids: CASSLKGLGTDTQYF.

This sequence joins TRBV4-2 and TRBJ2-1; 7 bases line up with TRBD2. The germline V gene encodes CDR1 LGHNA and CDR2 YNFKEQ. The CDR3 is 15 amino acids. V lost 0 bases and J lost 3; bases outside the gene matches: 2. DNA for the CDR3: TGTGCCAGCAGCCAAGAGCCTAGCGGCTACAATGAGCAGTTCTTC. This sequence encodes CASSQEPSGYNEQFF.

This clonotype has just a few counts. The V gene is TRBV20-1, the J gene TRBJ1-1, with D possibly being TRBD1 (5 bases). The CDR3 spans 13 residues. CDR1 is DFQATT and CDR2 is SNEGSKA in the germline V gene (reference sequence). V was cut by 6 bases and J by 1 base, with 12 bases left in between. The CDR3: CSAHSDRNTEAFF. Written as DNA, the CDR3 is TGCAGTGCCCATTCTGACAGGAACACTGAAGCTTTCTTT.

This clonotype showed up many times. This chain uses TRBV27 with TRBJ1-1; the D gene is possibly TRBD1 (5 bases). The germline V and J ends were trimmed by 3 bases and 5 bases, with 16 bases remaining between them. The CDR3 is 15 amino acids. Germline assignment: CDR1 MNHEY and CDR2 SMNVEV (reference sequence). The CDR3 coding sequence is TGTGCCAGCAGTTTTCTAGGGGAGGCGGTGACTGAAGCTTTCTTT. Its translation is CASSFLGEAVTEAFF.

Only a few counts were recorded for this clonotype. The J gene is TRBJ2-3, the V gene TRBV12-3 or TRBV12-4, with 11 bases that match TRBD2. V was pared by 0 bases and J by 4 bases, with 3 bases of the junction left unmatched. CDR3 length equals 16 residues. The CDR3 is CASSLARLAGPDTQYF. As DNA, the CDR3 is TGTGCCAGCAGTTTAGCGCGACTAGCGGGACCAGATACGCAGTATTTT.

The chain is built from TRBV20-1 and TRBJ2-1; D remains unclear. This CDR3 spans 14 amino acids. V lost 3 bases to trimming and J lost 7 bases, with 16 bases between them. CDR1 DFQATT and CDR2 SNEGSKA come from the germline V gene (reference sequence). CDR3 in DNA: TGCAGTGCTAGCATGGCTACTTCTTGGAATGAGCAGTTCTTC. Translated: CSASMATSWNEQFF.

This clonotype was observed at least ten times. The rearrangement uses TRBV5-1 and TRBJ2-6, with 9 positions matching TRBD2. With V trimmed by 0 bases and J by 1 base, 5 bases remained unmatched. Germline V CDR1 and CDR2: SGHRS, YFSETQ. The CDR3 is 18 amino acids. CDR3 sequence (DNA): TGCGCCAGCAGCTTGGTGCTAGCGGGATTATCTGGGGCCAACGTCCTGACTTTC. The encoded protein is CASSLVLAGLSGANVLTF.

The V call is TRBV10-2, the J call TRBJ2-3; TRBD1 matches at 8 bases. Trimming cost V 4 bases and J 5 bases; bases outside gene matches: 8. The CDR3 contains 15 residues. Germline V lookup: CDR1 WSHSY, CDR2 SAAADI. CDR3 residues: CASSALTGERDTQYF. The DNA of the CDR3 is TGCGCCAGCAGTGCGTTGACAGGGGAAAGAGATACGCAGTATTTT.

This clonotype has a count of ten or more. The rearrangement links TRBV6-1 to TRBJ1-2, with D possibly TRBD1 on 6 matching bases. With 2 bases removed from V and 6 bases from J, the gap between germline ends came to 10 bases. CDR3 size: 13 residues. Per germline, CDR1 MNHNS and CDR2 SASEGT. For the CDR3, the DNA is TGTGCCAGCAGTGAACCCCAGGGGAATGGCTACACCTTC. Its translation: CASSEPQGNGYTF.

J is TRBJ1-5 and V is TRBV12-3 or TRBV12-4; D gene uncertain. CDR3 length: 12 amino acids. Trimming took off 4 bases at V and 5 bases at J, with 6 bases between the two ends. The CDR3 reads CASSWADQPQHF. In DNA form, the CDR3 reads TGTGCCAGCAGTTGGGCGGATCAGCCCCAGCATTTT.

This clonotype showed up just a few times. This chain connects TRBV5-1 to TRBJ2-3, with 11 bases lining up with TRBD2. The CDR3 contains 14 residues. Trimming cost V 3 bases and J 7 bases; bases outside gene matches: 4. Germline V lookup: CDR1 SGHRS, CDR2 YFSETQ. CDR3 loop: CASSYSGRDYTQYF. The DNA of the CDR3 is TGCGCCAGCAGCTATAGCGGGAGGGACTATACGCAGTATTTT.

At least ten counts were recorded for this clonotype. The chain couples TRBV7-9 to TRBJ1-2; 8 nucleotides align to TRBD1. Per germline, CDR1 SEHNR and CDR2 FQNEAQ (reference sequence). This CDR3 has 16 amino acids. The V gene end was trimmed by 5 bases and the J gene end by 3 bases; junction bases not matched to a gene: 11. Here the CDR3 reads CASSHADRATYYGYTF. CDR3 nucleotides: TGTGCCAGCAGCCATGCGGACAGGGCCACTTACTATGGCTACACCTTC.

The V and J genes are TRBV4-1 and TRBJ2-3; D ambiguous. The CDR3 has 15 residues. Germline loops: CDR1 MGHRA, CDR2 YSYEKL. V gave up 0 bases and J gave up 2 bases, with 9 bases separating them. Here the CDR3 DNA reads TGCGCCAGCAGCCAAGACCCGACGCACACAGATACGCAGTATTTT. Translated: CASSQDPTHTDTQYF.

V usage is TRBV5-1 and J usage is TRBJ2-1, with D perhaps assigned TRBD1 or TRBD2 (6 bases each). Trimming took off 5 bases at V and 6 bases at J, with 18 bases between the two ends. Germline CDR1 SGHRS, CDR2 YFSETQ. The CDR3 has 15 residues. Written as DNA, the CDR3 is TGCGCCAGCAGGTTGAGGGGGGAAACTGGCAATGAGCAGTTCTTC. Protein product: CASRLRGETGNEQFF.

This clonotype was seen repeatedly, ten times or more. The genes are TRBV5-4 and TRBJ2-4, with 8 bases lining up with TRBD2. The V segment lost 3 bases and the J segment 5 bases; nucleotides outside the gene matches: 4. The CDR3 sequence is 14 residues long. CDR1 and CDR2 (germline): SGHNT, YYREEE (reference sequence). The CDR3 bases are TGTGCCAGCAGCTGGGGACTAGTACAAAACATTCAGTACTTC. This sequence encodes CASSWGLVQNIQYF.

This rearrangement joins TRBV18 to TRBJ2-7; the D gene is possibly TRBD2 (6 bases). This CDR3 spans 15 amino acids. V lost 0 bases and J lost 7, with 16 bases in between. CDR1 KGHSH and CDR2 LQKENI come from the germline V gene. The CDR3 protein is CASSPPRWAAGEQYF. The CDR3 bases are TGTGCCAGCTCACCACCGAGGTGGGCGGCGGGGGAGCAGTACTTC.

This chain links TRBV5-1 with TRBJ2-1; 10 bases agree with TRBD2. Germline V gives CDR1 SGHRS, CDR2 YFSETQ. V shed 2 bases, J shed 7 bases, and the junction held 12 bases outside the gene matches. There are 17 residues in the CDR3. For the CDR3, the DNA is TGCGCCAGCAGCTTCGGACTAGCGGACCCCGTAAGGAATGAGCAGTTCTTC. Protein product: CASSFGLADPVRNEQFF. Looking up the rest from reference TRBV5-1 and TRBJ2-1 gives the full variable domain: KAGVTQTPRYLIKTRGQQVTLSCSPISGHRSVSWYQQTPGQGLQFLFEYFSETQRNKGNFPGRFSGRQFSNSRSEMNVSTLELGDSALYLCASSFGLADPVRNEQFFGPGTRLTVL.

This clonotype turned up a few times. This chain joins TRBV5-1 and TRBJ2-5, with TRBD2 identical over 13 bases. Trimming took 3 bases from V and 5 from J; bases not matched to a gene: 10. Germline CDR1 is SGHRS and CDR2 is YFSETQ. There are 17 residues in the CDR3. The CDR3 protein is CASSSTSGRALRETQYF. As DNA, the CDR3 is TGCGCCAGCAGCTCAACTAGCGGGAGGGCCTTAAGGGAGACCCAGTACTTC.

V gene TRBV27 combines with J gene TRBJ2-5, with unresolved D. CDR3 length equals 14 residues. From germline, CDR1 is MNHEY and CDR2 SMNVEV (reference sequence). The V gene lost 4 bases and the J gene lost 4 bases, with 13 bases spanning the gap. The CDR3 reads CASSSRVHRETQYF. The CDR3 DNA reads TGTGCCAGCAGTTCTCGAGTTCATCGAGAGACCCAGTACTTC.

This clonotype was seen a few times. The rearrangement links TRBV5-1 to TRBJ2-7; D is perhaps TRBD2 (5 bases). The germline V gene has CDR1 SGHRS and CDR2 YFSETQ. V was pared by 4 bases and J by 0 bases, with 14 bases between. CDR3 length: 15 amino acids. The CDR3 here is CASSRQLATSYEQYF. For the CDR3, the DNA is TGCGCCAGCAGCCGTCAGCTAGCAACCTCCTACGAGCAGTACTTC.

This chain joins TRBV7-9 and TRBJ2-3; 8 bases line up with TRBD1. Trimming at V came to 5 bases and at J to 4 bases, leaving 8 bases not matched to a gene. Per the germline V gene, CDR1 is SEHNR and CDR2 is FQNEAQ (reference sequence). CDR3 length: 15 amino acids. CDR3 amino acids: CASSPTGGEPDTQYF. CDR3 sequence (DNA): TGTGCCAGCAGCCCCACAGGGGGTGAACCAGATACGCAGTATTTT.

This clonotype was detected ten times or more. The J gene is TRBJ1-5, the V gene TRBV18, with unresolved D. CDR3 length equals 13 residues. The germline V gene has CDR1 KGHSH and CDR2 LQKENI. Trimming left V 4 bases short and J 0 bases short, with 4 bases between. In DNA, the CDR3 is TGTGCCAGCTCACGTGATAGCAATCAGCCCCAGCATTTT. It encodes CASSRDSNQPQHF.

This clonotype was seen a handful of times. This chain uses TRBV11-2 with TRBJ2-7; maybe TRBD2 (6 bases). This CDR3 is built from 12 residues. Trimming left V 6 bases short and J 8 bases short, with 14 bases between. Germline V CDR1 and CDR2: SGHAT, FQNNGV. CDR3 in DNA: TGTGCCAGCAGGCTACCCGGAGGGCAGCAGTACTTC. Translation: CASRLPGGQQYF.

The table lists this clonotype with many counts. V and J are TRBV3-1 and TRBJ1-1; D is possibly TRBD1 (6 bases). The CDR3 length is 14 residues. Per germline, CDR1 LGHDT and CDR2 YNNKEL (reference sequence). The V end was cut by 1 base, the J end by 3 bases, with 9 bases between. CDR3 bases: TGTGCCAGCAGCCAAGTGGGGGGCCACACTGAAGCTTTCTTT. It is translated as CASSQVGGHTEAFF. The variable domain in full, with the rest retrieved from reference TRBV3-1 and TRBJ1-1, is DTAVSQTPKYLVTQMGNDKSIKCEQNLGHDTMYWYKQDSKKFLKIMFSYNNKELIINETVPNRFSPKSPDKAHLNLHINSLELGDSAVYFCASSQVGGHTEAFFGQGTRLTVV.